This T cell receptor (beta chain) was retrieved from a study of blood T cell repertoires in COVID-19. Germline-derived CDR1 and CDR2 are GTSNPN and SVGIG (reference sequence). The CDR3 has 14 amino acids. Trimming left V 0 bases short and J 2 bases short, with 9 bases between. Profiling relied on immunoSEQ multiplex PCR, and the TCRdb table lists in-frame clones only, not all of them. This table holds about 340,000 clones, around 80% found once. The origin of this receptor is a man aged 25 to 40 with active or convalescent COVID-19. Sequencing was performed on peripheral blood. The chain recombines TRBV30 with TRBJ2-3; D unresolved. CDR3 amino acids: CAWSVGFSTDTQYF. CDR3 nucleotides: TGTGCCTGGAGTGTGGGCTTTTCCACAGATACGCAGTATTTT. The full variable domain, with the rest looked up from reference TRBV30 and TRBJ2-3, is SQTIHQWPATLVQPVGSPLSLECTVEGTSNPNLYWYRQAAGRGLQLLFYSVGIGQISSEVPQNLSASRPQDRQFILSSKKLLLSDSGFYLCAWSVGFSTDTQYFGPGTRLTVL.